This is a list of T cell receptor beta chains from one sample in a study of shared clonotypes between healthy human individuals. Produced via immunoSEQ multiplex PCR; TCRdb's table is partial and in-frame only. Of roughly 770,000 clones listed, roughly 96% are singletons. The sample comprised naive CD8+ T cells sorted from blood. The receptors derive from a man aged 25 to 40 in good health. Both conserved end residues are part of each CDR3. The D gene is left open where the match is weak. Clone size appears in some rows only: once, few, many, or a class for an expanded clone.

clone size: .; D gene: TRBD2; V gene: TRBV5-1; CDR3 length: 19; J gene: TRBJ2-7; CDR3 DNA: TGCGCCAGCAGCTTGGCCGTCCTAGCGGGAGGAGGAGACCCCTACGAGCAGTACTTC; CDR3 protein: CASSLAVLAGGGDPYEQYF
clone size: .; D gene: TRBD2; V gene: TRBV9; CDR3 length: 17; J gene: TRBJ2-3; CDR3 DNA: TGTGCCAGCAGCGTAGCCGGGGGGGCCGCAAGCACAGATACGCAGTATTTT; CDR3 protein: CASSVAGGAASTDTQYF
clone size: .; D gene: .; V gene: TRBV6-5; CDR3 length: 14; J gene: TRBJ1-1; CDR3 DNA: TGTGCCAGCAGGACGACAGGACTTAACACTGAAGCTTTCTTT; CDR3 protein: CASRTTGLNTEAFF
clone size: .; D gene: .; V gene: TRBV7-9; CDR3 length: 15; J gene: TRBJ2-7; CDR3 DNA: TGTGCCAGCAGCTCCCGAGGGGGACCAATTTACGAGCAGTACTTC; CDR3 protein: CASSSRGGPIYEQYF
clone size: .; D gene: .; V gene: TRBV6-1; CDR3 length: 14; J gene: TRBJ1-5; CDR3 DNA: TGTGCCAGCAGCCCAAGAAGAAGCAATCAGCCCCAGCATTTT; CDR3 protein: CASSPRRSNQPQHF
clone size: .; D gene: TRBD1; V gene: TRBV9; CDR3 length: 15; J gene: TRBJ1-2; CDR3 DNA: TGTGCCAGCAGCCCTAGGACAGGGGCGCCCTATGGCTACACCTTC; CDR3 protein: CASSPRTGAPYGYTF
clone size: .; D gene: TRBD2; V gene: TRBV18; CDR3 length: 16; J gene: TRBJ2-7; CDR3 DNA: TGTGCCAGCTCACCTGATAGCGGGGGCAGCTCCTACGAGCAGTACTTC; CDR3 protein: CASSPDSGGSSYEQYF
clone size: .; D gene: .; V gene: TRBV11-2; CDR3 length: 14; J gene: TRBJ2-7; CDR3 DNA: TGTGCCAGCAGCCCAGCTTTACCAACCTACGAGCAGTACTTC; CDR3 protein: CASSPALPTYEQYF
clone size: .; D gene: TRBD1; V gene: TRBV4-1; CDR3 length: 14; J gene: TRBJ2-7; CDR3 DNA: TGCGCCAGCAGCCTCAAGGGACAGGGGCGCGAGCAGTACTTC; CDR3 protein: CASSLKGQGREQYF
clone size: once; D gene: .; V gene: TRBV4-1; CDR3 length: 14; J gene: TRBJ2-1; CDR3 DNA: TGCGCCAGCAGCCAAGATTTATCCGGTGGTGAGCAGTTCTTC; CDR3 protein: CASSQDLSGGEQFF
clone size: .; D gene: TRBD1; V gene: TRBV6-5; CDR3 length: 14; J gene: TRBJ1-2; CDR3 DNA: TGTGCCAGCAGTTACCGTAGACAGGGGGGGGGCTACACCTTC; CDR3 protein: CASSYRRQGGGYTF
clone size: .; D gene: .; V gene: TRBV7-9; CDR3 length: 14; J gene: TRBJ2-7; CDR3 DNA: TGTGCCAGCAGCTTAGTTGGGGGCCAATACGAGCAGTACTTC; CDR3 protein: CASSLVGGQYEQYF
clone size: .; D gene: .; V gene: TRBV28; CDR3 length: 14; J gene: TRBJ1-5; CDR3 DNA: TGTGCCAGCAGTCCAAGGGGGGGCGGTCAGCCCCAGCATTTT; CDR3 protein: CASSPRGGGQPQHF
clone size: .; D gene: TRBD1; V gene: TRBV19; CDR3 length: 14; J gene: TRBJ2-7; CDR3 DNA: TGTGCCAGTAGTAATCAGGGGGCAATGGGCGAGCAGTACTTC; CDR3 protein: CASSNQGAMGEQYF
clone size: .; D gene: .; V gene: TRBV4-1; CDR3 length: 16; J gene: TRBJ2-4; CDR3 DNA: TGCGCCAGCAGCCAAGGAGCCCTAGGACAGCTCAACATTCAGTACTTC; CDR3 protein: CASSQGALGQLNIQYF
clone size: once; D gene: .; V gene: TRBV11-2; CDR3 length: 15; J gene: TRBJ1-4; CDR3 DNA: TGTGCCAGCAGCTTAGATACGAGGGAGAATGAAAAACTGTTTTTT; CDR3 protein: CASSLDTRENEKLFF
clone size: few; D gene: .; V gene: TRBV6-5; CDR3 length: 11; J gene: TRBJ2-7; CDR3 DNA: TGTGCCAGCAGTTACTTTGACGAGCAGTACTTC; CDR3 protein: CASSYFDEQYF
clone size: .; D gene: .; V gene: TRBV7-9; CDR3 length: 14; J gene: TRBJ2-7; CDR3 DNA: TGTGCCTCCTCGGGGGGCCCTGACGTATCTTTGCAGTACTTC; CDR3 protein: CASSGGPDVSLQYF
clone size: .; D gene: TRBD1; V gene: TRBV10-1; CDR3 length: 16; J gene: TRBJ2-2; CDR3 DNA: TGCGCCAGCAGTGTGACCGGGACAGTTAACACCGGGGAGCTGTTTTTT; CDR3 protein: CASSVTGTVNTGELFF
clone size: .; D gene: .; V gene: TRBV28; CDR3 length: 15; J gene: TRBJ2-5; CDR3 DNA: TGTGCCAGCAGTTACCCCTCGGACGGACAAGAGACCCAGTACTTC; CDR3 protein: CASSYPSDGQETQYF
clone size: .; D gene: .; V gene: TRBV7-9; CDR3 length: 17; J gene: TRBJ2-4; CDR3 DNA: TGTGCCAGCAGCTTAGAGCCAGGGTTCGGGGCCAAAAACATTCAGTACTTC; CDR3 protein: CASSLEPGFGAKNIQYF
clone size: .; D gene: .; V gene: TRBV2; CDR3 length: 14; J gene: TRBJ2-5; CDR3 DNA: TGTGCCAGCAGCGGTTTGAGAAATCAAGAGACCCAGTACTTC; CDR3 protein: CASSGLRNQETQYF
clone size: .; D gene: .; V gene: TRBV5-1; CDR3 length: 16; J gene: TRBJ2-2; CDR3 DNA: TGCGCCAGCAGCTTAGGTCACGGAACAAACACCGGGGAGCTGTTTTTT; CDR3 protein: CASSLGHGTNTGELFF
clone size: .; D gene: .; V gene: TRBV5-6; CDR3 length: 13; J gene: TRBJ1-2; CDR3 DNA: TGTGCCAGCAGGTTAGGGACGGCCTATGGCTACACCTTC; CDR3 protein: CASRLGTAYGYTF
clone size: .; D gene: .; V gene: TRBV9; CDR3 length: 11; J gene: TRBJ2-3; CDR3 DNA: TGTGCCAGCAAGGACACAGATACGCAGTATTTT; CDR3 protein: CASKDTDTQYF
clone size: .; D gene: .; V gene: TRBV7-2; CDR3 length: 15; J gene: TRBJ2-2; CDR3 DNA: TGTGCCAGCAGCTTACTGGTAGTAAACACCGGGGAGCTGTTTTTT; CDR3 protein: CASSLLVVNTGELFF
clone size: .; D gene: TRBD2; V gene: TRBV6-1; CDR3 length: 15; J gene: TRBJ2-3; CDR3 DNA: TGTGCCAGCAGTGAAGAATGGCGGGGGACAGATACGCAGTATTTT; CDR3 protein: CASSEEWRGTDTQYF
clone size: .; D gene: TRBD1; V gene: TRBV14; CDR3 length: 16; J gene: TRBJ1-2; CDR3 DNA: TGTGCCAGCAGCCCCTTGGGGAGGGGGCCTAACTATGGCTACACCTTC; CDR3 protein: CASSPLGRGPNYGYTF
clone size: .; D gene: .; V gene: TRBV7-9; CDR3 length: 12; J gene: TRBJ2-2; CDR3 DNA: TGTGCCAGCAGCCCCCGGCCCGGGGAGCTGTTTTTT; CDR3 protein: CASSPRPGELFF
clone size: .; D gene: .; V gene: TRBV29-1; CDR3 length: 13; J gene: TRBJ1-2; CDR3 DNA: TGCAGCGTTGAACCACAGGAAATGGTGGGCTACACCTTC; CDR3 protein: CSVEPQEMVGYTF
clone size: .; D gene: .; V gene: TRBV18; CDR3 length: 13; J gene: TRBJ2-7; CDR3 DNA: TGTGCCAGCTCAGGGGCAGGGGCGTACGAGCAGTACTTC; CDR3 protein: CASSGAGAYEQYF